A single sample is the source of the 30 T cell receptor beta chains below, sequenced in a study of cytomegalovirus exposure and HLA in healthy donors. PCR primers comprised 60 Vbeta and 13 Jbeta primers. Sequenced by immunoSEQ multiplex PCR; TCRdb stores in-frame clones only, minus some. The sample shows 90,000 to 95,000 clones, 81% of them seen only once. Sequenced input: PBMCs. These receptors came from a girl aged 2 to 9 in good health and CMV-seropositive.

The V gene is TRBV19, the J gene TRBJ2-1; 9 positions agree with TRBD2. Germline CDR1 is LNHDA and CDR2 is SQIVND (reference sequence). J gave up 4 bases and V 3 bases, and 7 bases lay outside the gene matches. The CDR3 is made up of 16 amino acids. CDR3 in amino acids: CASSILAGNSYNEQFF. Written as DNA, the CDR3 is TGTGCCAGTAGTATCCTAGCGGGAAACAGTTACAATGAGCAGTTCTTC.

The V and J genes are TRBV28 and TRBJ2-2, with 12 nucleotides matching TRBD1. Germline trimming cut 2 bases from V and 4 bases from J; bases unmatched to any gene: 2. The CDR3 consists of 16 residues. In germline, CDR1 is MDHEN, CDR2 SYDVKM. The CDR3 bases are TGTGCCAGCAGTTTAGTGGGACAGGGGGCCACCGGGGAGCTGTTTTTT. Its translation is CASSLVGQGATGELFF.

The chain carries TRBV7-9 and TRBJ2-1, with 12 positions matching TRBD1. The V and J ends lost 2 bases and 8 bases, in that order; junction bases with no gene match: 4. The CDR3 contains 15 residues. CDR1 SEHNR and CDR2 FQNEAQ come from the germline V gene (reference sequence). For the CDR3, the DNA is TGTGCCAGCAGCTTACTGGGACAGGGGGCGGATGAGCAGTTCTTC. This gives the protein CASSLLGQGADEQFF.

The V gene is TRBV30, the J gene TRBJ1-5; D is ambiguous. Trimming took off 0 bases at V and 0 bases at J, with 6 bases between the two ends. The CDR3 extends over 14 amino acids. Germline CDR1 and CDR2: GTSNPN and SVGIG (reference sequence). The CDR3 coding sequence is TGTGCCTGGAGTGTTGACTATAGCAATCAGCCCCAGCATTTT. Translating it yields CAWSVDYSNQPQHF.

This clone was counted once. V usage is TRBV30 and J usage is TRBJ1-2; a possible D gene is TRBD1 (5 bases). V was clipped by 0 bases and J by 3 bases, with 14 bases between them. The CDR3 sequence is 15 residues long. Germline CDR1 is GTSNPN and CDR2 is SVGIG (reference sequence). The CDR3 reads CAWSVPPPGYYGYTF. The CDR3 bases are TGTGCCTGGAGTGTACCTCCCCCAGGGTACTATGGCTACACCTTC.

This clone occurred a few times. This chain uses TRBV5-1 with TRBJ2-7, with TRBD2 identical over 7 bases. The CDR3 runs to 12 residues. The germline V gene encodes CDR1 SGHRS and CDR2 YFSETQ. The V segment lost 6 bases and the J segment 5 bases; nucleotides outside the gene matches: 5. The CDR3 here is CASTSGKDEQYF. CDR3 coding DNA: TGCGCCAGCACCAGCGGGAAGGACGAGCAGTACTTC.

The rearrangement links TRBV30 to TRBJ2-7; TRBD2 might be the D (6 bases). V lost 3 bases to trimming and J lost 3 bases, with 12 bases between them. CDR1 is GTSNPN, CDR2 SVGIG, per germline (reference sequence). CDR3 size: 13 residues. The CDR3 DNA follows: TGTGCCTGGAGGGAGCGGGTTCGCTACGAGCAGTACTTC. This codes for CAWRERVRYEQYF.

This clone was counted a few times. CDR3 nucleotide sequence: TGTGCCAGTAGTATAATTCAGTCCAATCAGCCCCAGCATTTT. Translated, it gives CASSIIQSNQPQHF. The chain combines TRBV19 with TRBJ1-5; no clear D gene. V was clipped by 2 bases and J by 3 bases, with 8 bases between them. The CDR3 runs 14 residues. The germline CDR1 and CDR2 sequences are LNHDA and SQIVND (reference sequence).

Comment on this clone: Additional DNA sequences in this sample encode the identical CDR3. The V gene is TRBV27, the J gene TRBJ1-1; D uncertain. Germline CDR1 MNHEY, CDR2 SMNVEV (reference sequence). This CDR3 has 13 amino acids. V was shortened by 3 bases and J by 11 bases, with 16 bases between the two germline ends. The CDR3 coding sequence is TGTGCCAGCAGTTTGTTAGTTGGCGGGGAGGCTTTCTTT. This codes for CASSLLVGGEAFF.

This chain joins TRBV4-2 and TRBJ1-3; D possibly corresponds to TRBD1 (6 bases). This CDR3 has 15 amino acids. The germline V gene encodes CDR1 LGHNA and CDR2 YNFKEQ. The germline V and J ends were trimmed by 5 bases and 0 bases, with 11 bases remaining between them. Here the CDR3 reads CASSAGTSSGNTIYF. CDR3 nucleotides: TGTGCCAGCAGCGCCGGGACAAGCTCTGGAAACACCATATATTTT.

The rearrangement links TRBV29-1 to TRBJ2-1; TRBD2 matches at 9 bases. The CDR3 has 12 residues. V shed 4 bases and J 9 bases; nucleotides not matched to a gene: 4. Germline values: CDR1 SQVTM, CDR2 ANQGSEA. The CDR3 region is CSVGLAGREQFF. The CDR3 DNA reads as TGCAGCGTTGGGCTAGCGGGACGTGAGCAGTTCTTC.

V and J are TRBV7-9 and TRBJ2-7, with TRBD2 matching 8 bases. The germline V gene has CDR1 SEHNR and CDR2 FQNEAQ (reference sequence). The CDR3 spans 13 residues. Trimming took 2 bases from V and 7 from J; bases not matched to a gene: 4. CDR3 loop: CASSLYGRGEQYF. The DNA for the CDR3 is TGTGCCAGCAGCTTATACGGGAGGGGGGAGCAGTACTTC.

This rearrangement joins TRBV6-5 to TRBJ1-5; weak D call: TRBD1 (5 bases). Germline CDR1 and CDR2: MNHEY and SVGAGI. V lost 4 bases to trimming and J lost 7 bases, with 17 bases between them. The CDR3 totals 15 residues. CDR3 nucleotides: TGTGCCAGCAGTTCCGCCCCGGGGGGAGGACAGCCCCAGCATTTT. It yields the protein CASSSAPGGGQPQHF.

The chain carries TRBV27 and TRBJ2-1, with 7 bases aligning to TRBD2. Germline values: CDR1 MNHEY, CDR2 SMNVEV (reference sequence). The V gene end was trimmed by 5 bases and the J gene end by 5 bases; junction bases not matched to a gene: 9. The CDR3 is 15 residues long. CDR3 bases: TGTGCCAGCAGTCCCCGAATGCGGGAGCACAATGAGCAGTTCTTC. Translated, it gives CASSPRMREHNEQFF.

The J gene is TRBJ2-6, the V gene TRBV7-2; D is perhaps TRBD1 (6 bases). Per the germline V gene, CDR1 is SGHTA and CDR2 is FQGNSA. V was pared by 6 bases and J by 0 bases, with 18 bases between. The CDR3 loop spans 18 amino acids. The CDR3 region has the DNA TGTGCCAGCAGGAGGAGGACAGAAAACTACTCTGGGGCCAACGTCCTGACTTTC. It is translated as CASRRRTENYSGANVLTF.

V and J are TRBV27 and TRBJ2-7, with TRBD1 identical over 7 bases. The CDR3 is made up of 15 amino acids. The germline CDR1 and CDR2 sequences are MNHEY and SMNVEV (reference sequence). The V segment lost 5 bases and the J segment 2 bases; nucleotides outside the gene matches: 9. The CDR3 nucleotides are TGTGCCAGCAGTCCCGGTGGACAGGCTGCCTACGAGCAGTACTTC. The encoded protein is CASSPGGQAAYEQYF.

This chain joins TRBV6-5 and TRBJ1-2, with a tentative D call TRBD1 (5 bases). This CDR3 region has 12 residues. Trimming removed 10 bases at V and 7 bases at J, with 16 bases between. Germline V CDR1 and CDR2: MNHEY, SVGAGI. The DNA of the CDR3 is TGTGCCATCTCGACCCGGGACTCTGGCTACACCTTC. Translated, it gives CAISTRDSGYTF.

This clone was seen just once. This chain links TRBV27 with TRBJ2-7; 9 nucleotides match TRBD2. V dropped 5 bases and J dropped 3; count of bases not matched to a gene: 5. CDR1 and CDR2 from the germline V gene are MNHEY and SMNVEV (reference sequence). This CDR3 region has 14 residues. The CDR3 DNA is TGTGCCAGCAGTCCTAGCGGGGAGTTCTACGAGCAGTACTTC. Translating it yields CASSPSGEFYEQYF.

The J gene is TRBJ2-2, the V gene TRBV7-9; TRBD2 aligns across 9 bases. There are 18 residues in the CDR3. Looked up from germline, CDR1 is SEHNR and CDR2 is FQNEAQ (reference sequence). V lost 4 bases and J lost 7; bases outside the gene matches: 16. In nucleotides, the CDR3 is TGTGCCAGCAGCTCCCTGATGGTAGCGGGAGCGGACCTCGGGGAGCTGTTTTTT. This sequence encodes CASSSLMVAGADLGELFF. The full variable domain, in which reference TRBV7-9 and TRBJ2-2 provide the parts outside the CDR3, is DTGVSQNPRHKITKRGQNVTFRCDPISEHNRLYWYRQTLGQGPEFLTYFQNEAQLEKSRLLSDRFSAERPKGSFSTLEIQRTEQGDSAMYLCASSSLMVAGADLGELFFGEGSRLTVL.

The chain uses TRBV6-1 and TRBJ1-1; 9 nucleotides agree with TRBD1. The V gene's germline CDR1 is MNHNS and CDR2 SASEGT. Trimming took 5 bases from V and 11 from J; bases not matched to a gene: 9. The CDR3 is made up of 13 amino acids. The CDR3 DNA is TGTGCCAGCAGTCCGCCAGGGACAGGGTTTGCTTTCTTT. Its protein product is CASSPPGTGFAFF.

This chain links TRBV6-1 with TRBJ1-2; 7 nucleotides agree with TRBD1. This CDR3 spans 14 amino acids. Germline assignment: CDR1 MNHNS and CDR2 SASEGT. Trimming removed 8 bases from V and 6 bases from J; junction bases left unmatched: 12. CDR3 amino acids: CASSFPGRGDGYTF. In DNA, the CDR3 is TGTGCCAGCTCGTTCCCGGGCAGGGGGGATGGCTACACCTTC.

This clone was observed once. The V and J genes are TRBV12-5 and TRBJ2-7; 8 bases fit TRBD1. Germline lookup yields CDR1 LGHNT and CDR2 FRNRAP. The length of the CDR3 is 15 residues. V gave up 7 bases and J gave up 2 bases; unmatched junction bases: 10. CDR3 nucleotide sequence: TGTGCTAGTGTCCTGGACAGGGCGTTACCCTACGAGCAGTACTTC. Translating it yields CASVLDRALPYEQYF.

CDR3 bases: TGCGCCAGGGAAGGGGGCGGCTACACCTTC. Protein sequence: CAREGGGYTF. The chain combines TRBV23-1 with TRBJ1-2; 7 bases agree with TRBD1. TRBV23-1 is sorted into the ORF group, with uncertain function. Trimming at V came to 9 bases and at J to 8 bases, leaving 3 bases not matched to a gene. The length of the CDR3 is 10 residues.

This sequence joins TRBV28 and TRBJ1-1, with 7 bases that match TRBD1. V shed 8 bases and J 7 bases; nucleotides not matched to a gene: 7. CDR1 is MDHEN, CDR2 SYDVKM, per germline. The CDR3 sequence is 12 residues long. The CDR3 protein is CASRWDSYEAFF. CDR3 nucleotide sequence: TGTGCCAGCCGATGGGACAGCTATGAAGCTTTCTTT. Variable domain in full (rest from reference TRBV28 and TRBJ1-1): DVKVTQSSRYLVKRTGEKVFLECVQDMDHENMFWYRQDPGLGLRLIYFSYDVKMKEKGDIPEGYSVSREKKERFSLILESASTNQTSMYLCASRWDSYEAFFGQGTRLTVV.

This chain joins TRBV6-6 and TRBJ1-5; D gene ambiguous. The CDR3 is 13 residues long. In germline, CDR1 is MNHNY, CDR2 SVGAGI (reference sequence). V was pared by 8 bases and J by 10 bases, with 18 bases between. Here the CDR3 reads CASGQNGVNPQHF. The CDR3, as DNA: TGTGCCAGCGGCCAGAACGGGGTGAATCCCCAGCATTTT.

The chain is built from TRBV4-3 and TRBJ2-1; TRBD2 is a possible D gene (6 bases). Germline V lookup: CDR1 LGHNA, CDR2 YSLEER. This CDR3 contains 17 residues. The ends were cut back, 0 bases at V and 4 bases at J, with 16 bases in the middle. The CDR3: CASSQEEGGIRYNEQFF. Written as DNA, the CDR3 is TGCGCCAGCAGCCAAGAGGAAGGCGGGATCCGGTACAATGAGCAGTTCTTC.

V is TRBV2 and J is TRBJ2-7; 7 bases agree with TRBD1. Germline V gene lookup returns CDR1 SNHLY and CDR2 FYNNEI. With 8 bases clipped from V and 6 bases from J, the junction kept 7 bases outside the gene matches. The CDR3 has 12 residues. CDR3 in DNA: TGTGCCAGCCGGGACAGCTCCGCCGAGCAGTACTTC. Translation gives CASRDSSAEQYF.

This clone is a singleton in its sample. The rearrangement uses TRBV4-2 and TRBJ2-2; TRBD2 agrees at 9 bases. Germline CDR1 reads LGHNA; CDR2 reads YNFKEQ. This CDR3 has 20 amino acids. V was pared by 1 base and J by 1 base, with 13 bases of the junction left unmatched. CDR3 sequence: CASSQGLAGEAVVNTGELFF. The CDR3 nucleotides read TGTGCCAGCAGCCAAGGGTTAGCGGGAGAAGCTGTTGTGAACACCGGGGAGCTGTTTTTT.

This clone was observed a handful of times. J is TRBJ2-5 and V is TRBV5-1; D ambiguous. This CDR3 comprises 14 residues. Trimming shortened V by 0 bases and J by 1 base, and 7 bases separated the two germline ends. Germline V gene lookup returns CDR1 SGHRS and CDR2 YFSETQ. The CDR3 region has the DNA TGCGCCAGCAGCTTGGCCTCGGGCCAAGAGACCCAGTACTTC. Translation: CASSLASGQETQYF.

The V call is TRBV9, the J call TRBJ2-1, with D possibly matching TRBD2 (6 bases). Germline V gene lookup returns CDR1 SGDLS and CDR2 YYNGEE. The ends were cut back, 3 bases at V and 0 bases at J, with 10 bases in the middle. This CDR3 is built from 15 residues. The CDR3: CASSERVHSYNEQFF. The DNA for the CDR3 is TGTGCCAGCAGCGAGCGGGTTCACTCCTACAATGAGCAGTTCTTC.